The next 13 T cell receptor beta chains were all read from a single sample in a study of T-cell reconstitution after alpha-beta-depleted transplantation in children. Researchers prepared the TCRbeta library using unique molecular identifiers, the study reports. One entry per CDR3 protein, called by TCRdb with MiXCR from the PCR reads. The table records hundreds of thousands of distinct CDR3 sequences, around 13% of them present only once. This specimen consisted of PBMCs, obtained before TCRalphabeta/CD19-depleted stem cell transplant. Receptors were obtained from a girl aged 2-9 years with congenital amegakaryocytic thrombocytopenia, due to receive a stem cell transplant.

The chain couples TRBV5-1 to TRBJ2-7; TRBD2 is a possible D gene (6 bases). This CDR3 has 16 amino acids. CDR1 is SGHRS and CDR2 is YFSETQ in the germline V gene. Trimming took 3 bases from V and 1 from J, leaving 17 bases between them. DNA for the CDR3: TGCGCCAGCAGCTGGGACTCGGACGGACTGTCCTACGAGCAGTACTTC. It specifies CASSWDSDGLSYEQYF.

This clonotype has a count of ten or more. The rearrangement uses TRBV7-6 and TRBJ2-7; no firm D call. Germline V gene data show CDR1 as SGHVS and CDR2 as FNYEAQ. The CDR3 totals 13 residues. The germline V and J ends were trimmed by 5 bases and 4 bases, with 12 bases remaining between them. The CDR3 reads CASSPTLSYEQYF. Here the CDR3 DNA reads TGTGCCAGCAGCCCCACCCTCTCTTACGAGCAGTACTTC.

The rearrangement joins TRBV12-3 or TRBV12-4 to TRBJ2-3; D is possibly TRBD1 (6 bases). The ends were cut back, 5 bases at V and 4 bases at J, with 22 bases in the middle. The CDR3 has 17 residues. This chain's CDR3 is CASSDDDRSGGADTQYF. As DNA, the CDR3 is TGTGCCAGCAGTGACGATGACAGGTCTGGTGGCGCAGATACGCAGTATTTT.

This clonotype was detected ten times or more. V gene TRBV7-9 combines with J gene TRBJ2-1, with a tentative D call TRBD2 (5 bases). Per the germline V gene, CDR1 is SEHNR and CDR2 is FQNEAQ (reference sequence). V was cut by 5 bases and J by 10 bases, with 15 bases left in between. The CDR3 loop spans 13 amino acids. This CDR3 is CASSRGMSGEQFF. CDR3 nucleotides: TGTGCCAGCAGCAGAGGCATGAGCGGCGAGCAGTTCTTC.

V gene TRBV12-5 combines with J gene TRBJ2-1; D is uncertain. The CDR3 consists of 13 residues. Germline-derived CDR1 and CDR2 are LGHNT and FRNRAP. V was clipped by 0 bases and J by 5 bases, with 5 bases between them. The chain's CDR3 is CASGLVSHNEQFF. The CDR3 DNA is TGTGCTAGTGGTTTGGTAAGCCACAATGAGCAGTTCTTC.

This clonotype was seen repeatedly, ten times or more. The chain uses TRBV6-5 and TRBJ2-1; 9 bases map to TRBD1. Trimming took 0 bases from V and 7 from J; bases not matched to a gene: 7. Germline CDR1 reads MNHEY; CDR2 reads SVGAGI. The CDR3 length is 16 residues. CDR3 in amino acids: CASSYSGGQGLNEQFF. Written as DNA, the CDR3 is TGTGCCAGCAGTTACTCCGGCGGACAGGGGCTGAATGAGCAGTTCTTC.

Many counts were recorded for this clonotype. The chain carries TRBV20-1 and TRBJ1-2, with a tentative D call TRBD1 (5 bases). Trimming stripped 1 base from V and 4 bases from J, with 10 bases between. The CDR3 totals 13 residues. Germline V CDR1 and CDR2: DFQATT, SNEGSKA (reference sequence). CDR3 nucleotide sequence: TGCAGTGCTAGAGCGGGGGAGGTCTATGGCTACACCTTC. Amino acid sequence: CSARAGEVYGYTF.

There are a few counts of this clonotype. This sequence joins TRBV20-1 and TRBJ2-3; 7 bases align to TRBD2. The V segment lost 3 bases and the J segment 4 bases; nucleotides outside the gene matches: 10. This CDR3 is 15 amino acids long. Germline V CDR1 and CDR2: DFQATT, SNEGSKA (reference sequence). CDR3 protein: CSASWGGPGADTQYF. The CDR3 DNA reads as TGCAGTGCTAGCTGGGGGGGTCCGGGTGCAGATACGCAGTATTTT.

The CDR3 region is CASSNRPLGGRVQETQYF. CDR3 in DNA: TGTGCCAGCAGTAACCGACCCTTAGGAGGGAGAGTACAAGAGACCCAGTACTTC. The chain has TRBV12-3 or TRBV12-4 and TRBJ2-5, with a possible D match to TRBD2 (6 bases). V lost 5 bases and J lost 2, with 24 bases in between. The CDR3 contains 18 residues.

Ten or more counts support this clonotype. J is TRBJ1-1 and V is TRBV11-1; 7 nucleotides match TRBD1. Unmatched junction bases numbered 22, after V lost 5 bases and J lost 1 base. In germline, CDR1 is SGHAT, CDR2 FQDESV (reference sequence). The CDR3 has 20 residues. The CDR3: CASSDRRELFTGAKNTEAFF. The CDR3 DNA sequence: TGTGCCAGCAGCGACAGGCGGGAGCTATTCACAGGGGCAAAGAACACTGAAGCTTTCTTT. The full variable domain, in which reference TRBV11-1 and TRBJ1-1 provide the parts outside the CDR3, is EAEVAQSPRYKITEKSQAVAFWCDPISGHATLYWYRQILGQGPELLVQFQDESVVDDSQLPKDRFSAERLKGVDSTLKIQPAELGDSAMYLCASSDRRELFTGAKNTEAFFGQGTRLTVV.

This clonotype was counted only a few times. V usage is TRBV5-1 and J usage is TRBJ2-3, with TRBD2 matching over 8 bases. The V gene end was trimmed by 0 bases and the J gene end by 6 bases; junction bases not matched to a gene: 12. The CDR3 contains 17 residues. Germline V gene lookup returns CDR1 SGHRS and CDR2 YFSETQ. The CDR3 DNA is TGCGCCAGCAGCTTGGGTTCGGGACTAGGGTGGTCGGATACGCAGTATTTT. As protein: CASSLGSGLGWSDTQYF.

V and J are TRBV15 and TRBJ2-7; D not certain. Per the germline V gene, CDR1 is LNHNV and CDR2 is YYDKDF (reference sequence). The V gene lost 1 base and the J gene lost 5 bases, with 12 bases spanning the gap. The CDR3 runs 14 residues. The CDR3 sequence is CATSRALVGDEQYF. The CDR3, as DNA: TGTGCCACCAGCAGAGCGCTAGTTGGAGACGAGCAGTACTTC.

There are many counts of this clonotype. CDR3 sequence (DNA): TGCAGTGCGAACCTAGCGGGACTTAATGAGTTCTTC. Its protein is CSANLAGLNEFF. The V and J genes are TRBV20-1 and TRBJ2-1; 9 nucleotides align to TRBD2. The junction had 11 bases not matched to a gene; V was cut back by 6 bases and J by 14 bases. The V gene's germline CDR1 is DFQATT and CDR2 SNEGSKA (reference sequence). CDR3 length equals 12 residues.